This is a list of T cell receptor beta chains from one sample in a study of CD8 T cells in Susac syndrome. TCRdb re-analysed the immunoSEQ multiplex PCR reads in MiXCR, keeping a single row per CDR3 protein. This table holds over 150,000 distinct CDR3 sequences, about 96% found once. Material for sequencing was CD4+ T cells from PBMCs. These TCRs come from a human donor with Susac syndrome. The CDR3 runs from the conserved cysteine through the conserved F or W. Fields, in order: D gene, V gene, clone size, J gene, CDR3 protein, CDR3 DNA. A D gene is named only where the DNA matches it firmly. Rows may omit the clone size; those that give it use once, few, many or a size class.

>NA|TRBV20-1|NA|TRBJ2-5
CSAAHDKTQYF
TGCAGTGCCGCCCATGACAAGACCCAGTACTTC
>TRBD2|TRBV28|NA|TRBJ2-7
CASSLAGDPVYEQYF
TGTGCCAGCAGCCTAGCGGGAGACCCGGTGTACGAGCAGTACTTC
>TRBD1|TRBV14|once|TRBJ2-5
CASSQAPTGMQETQYF
TGTGCCAGCAGCCAAGCTCCGACAGGGATGCAGGAGACCCAGTACTTC
>NA|TRBV29-1|NA|TRBJ1-3
CSVAKSSGNTIYF
TGCAGCGTAGCGAAGAGCTCTGGAAACACCATATATTTT
>NA|TRBV15|NA|TRBJ1-5
CATSTGGQPQHF
TGTGCCACCAGCACCGGGGGCCAGCCCCAGCATTTT
>NA|TRBV28|NA|TRBJ2-6
CASRAAGANVLTF
TGTGCCAGCCGGGCGGCTGGGGCCAACGTCCTGACTTTC
>NA|TRBV28|NA|TRBJ1-5
CASSSGQPDQPQHF
TGTGCCAGCAGTTCCGGACAGCCAGATCAGCCCCAGCATTTT
>NA|TRBV3-1|NA|TRBJ2-6
CASSPKTGGSGANVLTF
TGTGCCAGCAGCCCGAAGACTGGGGGCTCTGGGGCCAACGTCCTGACTTTC
>NA|TRBV5-4|NA|TRBJ2-3
CASSSSLGGIGGTDTQYF
TGTGCCAGCAGCTCTAGTCTCGGGGGCATCGGAGGGACAGATACGCAGTATTTT
>TRBD1|TRBV5-1|NA|TRBJ1-2
CASSPGQGHGYTF
TGCGCCAGCAGCCCGGGACAGGGCCATGGCTACACCTTC
>TRBD2|TRBV30|NA|TRBJ2-3
CAWTYSGSVSATDTQYF
TGTGCCTGGACCTATAGCGGGAGTGTTTCGGCCACAGATACGCAGTATTTT
>NA|TRBV5-1|NA|TRBJ2-1
CASSLRLGQGDNEQFF
TGCGCCAGCAGCTTGAGGTTGGGACAAGGTGACAATGAGCAGTTCTTC
>NA|TRBV4-3|NA|TRBJ2-1
CASSQSQGQSSYNEQFF
TGCGCCAGCAGCCAATCCCAGGGGCAGAGCTCCTACAATGAGCAGTTCTTC
>NA|TRBV9|NA|TRBJ1-6
CASSVGDGPNSPLHF
TGTGCCAGCAGCGTGGGGGACGGGCCTAATTCACCCCTCCACTTT
>NA|TRBV28|NA|TRBJ1-2
CASSLEIRGHGYTF
TGTGCCAGCAGTTTGGAGATCAGGGGCCATGGCTACACCTTC
>NA|TRBV7-9|NA|TRBJ2-7
CASWTVSYEQYF
TGTGCCAGCTGGACAGTCTCTTACGAGCAGTACTTC
>TRBD1|TRBV20-1|NA|TRBJ1-2
CSAAGTGIDHGYTF
TGCAGTGCAGCCGGGACAGGGATAGATCATGGCTACACCTTC
>TRBD2|TRBV20-1|NA|TRBJ2-7
CSARVVSGGTNEQYF
TGCAGTGCTAGAGTGGTTTCGGGAGGGACCAACGAGCAGTACTTC
>NA|TRBV6-4|NA|TRBJ1-6
CASSKIGGSPLHF
TGTGCCAGCAGTAAGATCGGTGGTTCACCCCTCCACTTT
>TRBD1|TRBV30|NA|TRBJ1-1
CAWGDREFEAFF
TGTGCCTGGGGGGACAGAGAGTTTGAAGCTTTCTTT
>NA|TRBV12-3/TRBV12-4|NA|TRBJ1-1
CASRQGPLNTEAFF
TGTGCCAGCAGGCAGGGACCCCTGAACACTGAAGCTTTCTTT
>TRBD1|TRBV30|once|TRBJ1-1
CAWRDRARMNTEAFF
TGTGCCTGGAGGGACAGGGCGAGGATGAACACTGAAGCTTTCTTT
>NA|TRBV30|NA|TRBJ2-1
CASSRAFNEQFF
TGTGCCTCCAGTCGAGCTTTCAATGAGCAGTTCTTC
>NA|TRBV19|NA|TRBJ2-5
CASSIAGRGDETQYF
TGTGCCAGTAGTATAGCGGGGAGAGGAGACGAGACCCAGTACTTC
>NA|TRBV7-2|NA|TRBJ2-1
CASSSPGPLGNEQFF
TGTGCCAGCAGCTCTCCGGGACCCTTGGGGAATGAGCAGTTCTTC
>TRBD1|TRBV5-1|NA|TRBJ1-4
CASSPQGTTTNEKLFF
TGCGCCAGTAGCCCACAGGGGACCACAACTAATGAAAAACTGTTTTTT
>NA|TRBV4-2|NA|TRBJ2-6
CASSQERVSGANVLTF
TGTGCCAGCAGCCAAGAGCGAGTCTCTGGGGCCAACGTCCTGACTTTC
>NA|TRBV29-1|NA|TRBJ2-5
CSVVGTAAETQYF
TGCAGCGTTGTGGGGACGGCGGCGGAGACCCAGTACTTC
>NA|TRBV18|NA|TRBJ1-1
CASHWGLNTEAFF
TGTGCCAGCCACTGGGGGCTCAACACTGAAGCTTTCTTT
>NA|TRBV5-1|NA|TRBJ2-7
CASSGDFGDEQYF
TGCGCCAGCAGCGGGGACTTCGGCGACGAGCAGTACTTC
>NA|TRBV7-2|NA|TRBJ1-2
CASSSTVGYGYTF
TGTGCCAGCAGCTCAACGGTCGGCTATGGCTACACCTTC
>TRBD1|TRBV12-3/TRBV12-4|NA|TRBJ1-2
CASSFGQADYGYTF
TGTGCCAGCAGCTTTGGACAGGCGGACTATGGCTACACCTTC
>NA|TRBV20-1|NA|TRBJ2-3
CSARVPDTQYF
TGCAGTGCTAGAGTCCCTGATACGCAGTATTTT
>TRBD2|TRBV7-9|NA|TRBJ2-7
CASSPSRENSYEQYF
TGTGCCAGCAGCCCTTCGCGGGAGAACTCCTACGAGCAGTACTTC
>TRBD1|TRBV20-1|NA|TRBJ2-3
CSARDRVGTDTQYF
TGCAGTGCTAGGGACAGGGTGGGCACAGATACGCAGTATTTT
>TRBD1|TRBV18|NA|TRBJ1-1
CASSRDRRGLDTEAFF
TGTGCCAGCTCACGGGACAGGCGTGGTCTGGACACTGAAGCTTTCTTT
>NA|TRBV3-1|NA|TRBJ1-3
CASSQDPGNTIYF
TGTGCCAGCAGCCAGGACCCTGGAAACACCATATATTTT